The present entry profiles one TCR beta chain with its context. The antigen remains undetermined. It was RNA transcripts that yielded the amplified TCR beta CDR3 regions. First-round RT-PCR with HTBI primers amplified the TCR CDR3 region. MiXCR was run by TCRdb on the multiplex PCR reads, yielding one entry per CDR3 protein. The sample includes a few hundred thousand distinct CDR3 sequences, roughly 13% of them seen just once. This CDR3 spans 16 amino acids. The V segment lost 5 bases and the J segment 6 bases; nucleotides outside the gene matches: 11. Germline CDR1 and CDR2: MDHEN and SYDVKM. This entry belongs to a study of T cells in Graves' hyperthyroidism and ophthalmopathy. General study points: Ophthalmopathy and stable hyperthyroidism were told apart by a 13 V-J model. Clonotypes that were expanded in thyroid above 0.001 mostly appeared in blood too.

J is TRBJ2-1 and V is TRBV28; TRBD2 matches 9 bases. The TCR sequence derives from a woman aged 18-29 years with Graves' hyperthyroidism. Specimen: blood. In DNA, the CDR3 is TGTGCCAGCAGTGGGGCGACTAGCGGAAACCGCAATGAGCAGTTCTTC. This sequence encodes CASSGATSGNRNEQFF.